This is a list of T cell receptor beta chains from one sample in a study of blood T cell repertoires in COVID-19. Only in-frame clones appear in the TCRdb table, and some are missing; sequencing was by immunoSEQ multiplex PCR. The sample comprises 270,000 or so clones, more than 65% of which are singletons, and roughly 3.1% rests with the top ten. Source material: peripheral blood. Receptors were obtained from a woman younger than 35 with acute or convalescent COVID-19. Each CDR3 is given with its conserved first and last residue. Each record gives: clone size, J gene, V gene, D gene, CDR3 protein, CDR3 DNA. The D gene is left open where the match is weak. Size is omitted from some rows. Given values are once, few, many or a class for expanded clones.

NA TRBJ2-1 TRBV12-5 TRBD2 CASGLVVGLAGRNEQFF TGTGCTAGTGGTTTGGTCGTTGGACTAGCGGGAAGGAATGAGCAGTTCTTC
NA TRBJ2-3 TRBV11-2 TRBD1 CASSMTGVPDTQYF TGTGCCAGCAGCATGACAGGGGTTCCGGATACGCAGTATTTT
once TRBJ2-7 TRBV5-6 TRBD2 CATKRGGSSYEQYF TGTGCCACGAAACGGGGCGGGAGCTCCTACGAGCAGTACTTC
NA TRBJ1-2 TRBV3-1/TRBV3-2 NA CASTPGAGEGYGYTF TGTGCCAGCACCCCCGGTGCAGGGGAAGGCTATGGCTACACCTTC
NA TRBJ2-1 TRBV15 NA CATSRGREEQFF TGTGCCACCAGCAGAGGAAGGGAGGAGCAGTTCTTC
NA TRBJ2-5 TRBV6-6 TRBD2 CASSYGLAGPVETQYF TGTGCCAGCAGTTACGGTCTAGCGGGACCGGTAGAGACCCAGTACTTC
once TRBJ2-1 TRBV28 TRBD2 CASSSPTSGSQNEQFF TGTGCCAGCAGTTCCCCGACTAGCGGGAGTCAAAATGAGCAGTTCTTC
NA TRBJ2-2 TRBV11-3 NA CASSLGGYNTGELFF TGTGCCAGCAGCTTAGGAGGCTACAACACCGGGGAGCTGTTTTTT
NA TRBJ2-3 TRBV29-1 NA CSVAPSGNTDTQYF TGCAGCGTTGCGCCCAGCGGCAACACAGATACGCAGTATTTT
NA TRBJ2-3 TRBV20-1 NA CSASIASSSSDTQYF TGCAGTGCTAGTATTGCTAGCAGTAGTTCAGATACGCAGTATTTT
once TRBJ2-3 TRBV5-5 NA CASSVGGDGTQYF TGTGCCAGCAGCGTAGGAGGGGACGGTACGCAGTATTTT
NA TRBJ1-5 TRBV27 TRBD1 CASSTRQGGTPQHF TGTGCCAGCAGTACCAGACAGGGGGGTACGCCCCAGCATTTT
once TRBJ2-7 TRBV6-5 TRBD2 CASKLAQSSYEQYF TGTGCCAGCAAACTAGCGCAGAGCTCCTACGAGCAGTACTTC
NA TRBJ2-1 TRBV7-3 TRBD2 CASSLWAGGNEQFF TGTGCCAGCAGCCTATGGGCGGGAGGCAATGAGCAGTTCTTC